This TCR beta chain was identified in a study of T cells in Graves' hyperthyroidism and ophthalmopathy. On the study more broadly: Specimen type is peripheral blood, collected at initial diagnosis prior to any treatment.

Germline CDR1 KGHSH, CDR2 LQKENI. The CDR3 sequence is 16 residues long. The ends were cut back, 3 bases at V and 5 bases at J, with 17 bases in the middle. Amplification targeted TCR beta CDR3 regions from RNA transcripts. A first-round RT-PCR of the TCR CDR3 used the HTBI primer set. One entry per CDR3 protein, called by TCRdb with MiXCR from the multiplex PCR reads. The repertoire includes about 560,000 distinct CDR3 sequences, 16% of them detected once, and about 17% sits in the top ten. The source of the PBMCs was 8.5 to 10 ml of fresh peripheral blood. This clonotype was seen more than once but under ten times.

The chain combines TRBV18 with TRBJ1-5; D may be TRBD1 (6 bases). This clonotype was sampled from a woman under 30 with Graves' hyperthyroidism. Sequencing used blood. The CDR3 sequence is CASSPWDTSSYQPQHF. DNA of the CDR3: TGTGCCAGCTCACCTTGGGACACCTCCTCCTATCAGCCCCAGCATTTT.